This T cell receptor (beta chain) was recovered during a study of T cells expressing NK-cell markers. Study-level results: Similarly, these clonotypes led the CD3+CD56-NKG2C+ fraction as well in four donors.

About this clonotype: What it binds is not known.

Using the 5' RACE reads, TCRdb records one entry per CDR3 protein without DNA. Here the sample table reports a few thousand distinct CDR3 sequences. The germline V gene encodes CDR1 MNHNS and CDR2 SASEGT. This CDR3 is built from 14 residues. This receptor was taken from a young woman in good health. This sequence joins TRBV6-1 and TRBJ1-2; without DNA, the TCRdb call of TRBD1 cannot be checked. Sample: blood T cells: a sorted CD56 or NKG2C T cell subset, CD4+ or CD8+ T cells, or bulk PBMC T cells (not recorded which). CDR3: CASRPLTGGDGYTF.